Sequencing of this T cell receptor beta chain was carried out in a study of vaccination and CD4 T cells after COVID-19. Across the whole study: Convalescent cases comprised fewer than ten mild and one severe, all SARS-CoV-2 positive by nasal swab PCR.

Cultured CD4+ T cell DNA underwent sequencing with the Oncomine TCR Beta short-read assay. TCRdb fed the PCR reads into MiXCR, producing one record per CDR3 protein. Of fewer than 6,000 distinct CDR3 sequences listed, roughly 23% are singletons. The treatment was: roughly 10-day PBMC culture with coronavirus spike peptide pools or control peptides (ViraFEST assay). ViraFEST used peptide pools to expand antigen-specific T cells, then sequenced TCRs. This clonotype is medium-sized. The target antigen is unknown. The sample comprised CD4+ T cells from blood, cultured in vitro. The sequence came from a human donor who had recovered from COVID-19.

DNA for the CDR3: TGTGCCAGCCGGGACAGGGTCACCGGGGAGCTGTTTTTT. As protein: CASRDRVTGELFF. V is TRBV6-1 and J is TRBJ2-2; 9 bases map to TRBD1. The J segment lost 4 bases and the V segment lost 8 bases, leaving 2 bases of the junction unmatched. Germline V gene lookup returns CDR1 MNHNS and CDR2 SASEGT. The CDR3 covers 13 residues.